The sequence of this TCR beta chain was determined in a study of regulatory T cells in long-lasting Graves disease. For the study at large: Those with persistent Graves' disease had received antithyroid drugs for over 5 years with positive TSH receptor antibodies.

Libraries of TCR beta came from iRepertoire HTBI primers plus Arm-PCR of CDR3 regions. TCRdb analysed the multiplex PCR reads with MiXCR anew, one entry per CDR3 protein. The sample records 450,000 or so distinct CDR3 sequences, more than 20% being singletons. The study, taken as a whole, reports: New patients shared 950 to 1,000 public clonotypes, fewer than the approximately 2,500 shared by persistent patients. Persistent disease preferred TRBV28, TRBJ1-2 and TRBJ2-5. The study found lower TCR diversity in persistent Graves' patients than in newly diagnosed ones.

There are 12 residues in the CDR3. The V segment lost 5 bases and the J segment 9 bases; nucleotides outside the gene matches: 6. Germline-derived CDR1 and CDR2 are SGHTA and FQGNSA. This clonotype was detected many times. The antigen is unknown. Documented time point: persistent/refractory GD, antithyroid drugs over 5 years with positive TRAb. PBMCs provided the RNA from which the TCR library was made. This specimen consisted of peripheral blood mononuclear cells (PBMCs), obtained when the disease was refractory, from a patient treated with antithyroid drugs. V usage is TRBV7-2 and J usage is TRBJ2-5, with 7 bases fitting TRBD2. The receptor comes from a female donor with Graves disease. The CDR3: CASSRTSQAQYF. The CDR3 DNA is TGTGCCAGCAGCCGGACTAGTCAGGCCCAGTACTTC.